The source of this T cell receptor (beta chain) is a study of patients and donors after allogeneic stem cell transplantation. TCRdb independently ran MiXCR on the RT-PCR reads; one entry per CDR3 protein. The sample consists of approximately 160,000 distinct CDR3 sequences, 24% of them appearing once. There are a few counts of this clonotype. From germline, CDR1 is DFQATT and CDR2 SNEGSKA (reference sequence). This CDR3 is built from 14 residues. Trimming pared 6 bases from V and 6 bases from J, leaving 21 bases between. Sequenced sample: blood, either unsorted or a sorted T cell fraction (not recorded which). The clonotype originates from a human donor who was either an allogeneic HSCT recipient or a stem cell or donor lymphocyte infusion donor (not recorded which). It is not recorded whose cells these are; they may come from a transplant donor. The V call is TRBV20-1, the J call TRBJ2-7; D gene unclear. In DNA form, the CDR3 reads TGCAGTGCAACCTCTAACGATTACTCTACCGAGCAGTACTTC. Translating it yields CSATSNDYSTEQYF.